This entry concerns a single T cell receptor beta chain. In its sample, this clone was seen once. This clone's antigen is unknown. No quality values exist for individual bases; no much larger clone is one base distant. The sample comes from a study of cytomegalovirus exposure and HLA in healthy donors (TCRdb year 2017). Concerning the study at large: The roughly 670 repertoires of the first cohort and the 120 validation repertoires were produced on the same platform, according to a later analysis. Besides the first cohort of 500 to 700 subjects, a separate validation cohort made up of 120 or so different subjects was used. High-throughput TCR immunosequencing, statistical association of individual TCRs with disease status, and machine learning were combined to predict cytomegalovirus infection status. The study aimed to test whether cataloging public T cell receptors could reveal signatures of past pathogen exposure.

Library preparation was by the immunoSEQ multiplex PCR assay. The paper's data handling went like this. A statistical classification framework was built for diagnosing cytomegalovirus status from the catalog of TCR beta chain sequences. TCRdb carries this immuneACCESS record with in-frame sequences only. Its versions omit some clonotypes, under half of them owing to an unresolved V gene in the studies checked, with the rest unexplained. For V, J and clone size, that table is used; D and trimming come from the DNA. Across this sample there are 230,000 or so clones, with approximately 86% seen only once. The ten largest clones capture approximately 2.9% of the sample. From the cysteine through the phenylalanine, the CDR3 covers 14 amino acids. CDR3 DNA is the only sequence kept; it has 42 bases, read in frame from the first base. CDR1 is given as LNHDA and CDR2 as SQIVND, both from the germline V gene (reference sequence). A distance of 12 bases separates the germline ends of V and J, which lose 5 bases and 2 bases respectively.

Donors formed part of the validation cohort, which comprised about 130 subjects and was distinct from the first cohort of over 500 subjects. Points the paper makes about the study in general: In both the original and validation cohorts, the classifier was reported to diagnose cytomegalovirus status with high specificity and sensitivity. A later analysis found that TCRs clustered in the first cohort also tended to co-occur in the roughly 120 validation repertoires, with approximately 94% of cluster scores above 0. The authors suggested that the approach could potentially be extended to other disease states and immunological phenotypes. The study listed 150 to 200 TCR beta chains as associated with cytomegalovirus. A later analysis had no HLA typing for the validation cohort, so co-occurrence there was scored across all 110 or so repertoires. In vitro tests confirmed that a few of the cytomegalovirus-associated TCR beta chains recognize cytomegalovirus antigens. Across donors, most TCR sequences were observed very rarely, whereas some public TCRs were present in many individuals.

The receptor was isolated from a young woman in good health and CMV-seronegative. The chain is assembled from TRBV19 and TRBJ1-2, with a tentative D gene TRBD1 over 5 matching bases. What was sequenced was PBMCs. The CDR3 region reads CASSWGERNYGYTF. The nucleotide sequence is given as TGTGCCAGTAGTTGGGGGGAAAGGAACTATGGCTACACCTTC.